This T cell receptor (beta chain) originates from a study of blood T cell repertoires in COVID-19. The overall study: Sites in the United States, Italy and Spain provided acute and convalescent COVID-19 samples.

The CDR3 contains 14 residues. Trimming at V came to 4 bases and at J to 9 bases, leaving 11 bases not matched to a gene. Germline lookup yields CDR1 SGHRS and CDR2 YFSETQ. In the authors' workflow: Reference gene primer amplification yielded estimated nucleated cell counts. Some clones are missing from TCRdb's copy, which holds only in-frame ones; the method was immunoSEQ multiplex PCR. That table furnishes V, J and clone size, whereas the DNA furnished D and trimming. The sample consists of roughly 260,000 clones, approximately 79% of them appearing once. V gene TRBV5-1 combines with J gene TRBJ2-3; 7 bases match TRBD1. Sequences were obtained from peripheral blood. The clonotype comes from a woman aged 40 to 55 with active or convalescent COVID-19. CDR3 protein: CASSPDPGTATQYF. In DNA form, the CDR3 reads TGCGCCAGCAGCCCGGATCCCGGGACAGCCACGCAGTATTTT.